This passage covers 25 T cell receptor beta chains from one sample sequenced in a study of metastatic and nonmetastatic thyroid tumors (dated by TCRdb to 2019 to 2021). Library construction relied on PCR. Sequencing was performed on an Illumina HiSeq 4000. In-frame beta chains were kept once TCRdb had trimmed the public reads at Q25 with fastp and called clones with MiXCR. Here the sample has about 27,000 clones; over 10% occur a single time. The ten largest clonotypes hold nearly 5% of the sample. Before undergoing thyroid surgery, none of the patients had been given any kind of treatment. The sequencing input was blood. The receptors were sampled from a female donor with papillary thyroid cancer or a benign thyroid nodule (not recorded which). Some clones in this sample may be carry-over from other donors' samples.

This clone was detected ten times or more. The CDR3 nucleotides read TGCGCCAGCGGGGGGGGAGATACGCAGTATTTT. Its translation: CASGGGDTQYF. The V gene is TRBV10-1, the J gene TRBJ2-3, with 7 nucleotides matching TRBD2. J gave up 5 bases and V 8 bases, and 1 base lay outside the gene matches. The CDR3 is 11 residues long. Germline CDR1 and CDR2: WNHNN and SYGVQD (reference sequence).

This clone was counted at least ten times. This chain connects TRBV6-2 or TRBV6-3 to TRBJ2-5; D is unresolved. Germline loops: CDR1 MNHEY, CDR2 SVGEGT. The CDR3 sequence is 14 residues long. The germline V and J ends were trimmed by 4 bases and 5 bases, with 14 bases remaining between them. The CDR3 is CASSSPLELETQYF. CDR3 bases: TGTGCCAGCAGTTCCCCTCTCGAGCTGGAGACCCAGTACTTC.

This clone has ten or more counts. This chain links TRBV9 with TRBJ1-1; 7 nucleotides agree with TRBD1. The V and J ends lost 4 bases and 4 bases, in that order; junction bases with no gene match: 10. Per the germline V gene, CDR1 is SGDLS and CDR2 is YYNGEE. The CDR3 is made up of 15 amino acids. This chain's CDR3 is CASSPQQGPGTEAFF. CDR3 DNA sequence: TGTGCCAGCAGCCCTCAACAGGGGCCGGGCACTGAAGCTTTCTTT.

Ten or more counts support this clone. One base away lies a much larger clone, so this may be a sequencing read error. Other DNA sequences of this sample code for an identical CDR3. The CDR3 here is CSASPLAGGANEQFF. The DNA of the CDR3 is TGCAGTGCTAGCCCACTAGCGGGGGGGGCGAATGAGCAGTTCTTC. V is TRBV20-1 and J is TRBJ2-1, with TRBD2 matching 13 bases. V lost 3 bases to trimming and J lost 7 bases; unmatched junction nucleotides: 6. Germline V gene data show CDR1 as DFQATT and CDR2 as SNEGSKA (reference sequence). The CDR3 sequence is 15 residues long.

This clone was counted many times. The chain employs TRBV20-1 and TRBJ2-3; 8 bases align to TRBD2. V was pared by 6 bases and J by 4 bases, with 6 bases of the junction left unmatched. The CDR3 is 13 residues long. CDR1 is DFQATT, CDR2 SNEGSKA, per germline (reference sequence). CDR3 residues: CSAKSGSPDTQYF. CDR3 nucleotide sequence: TGCAGTGCGAAAAGCGGGAGCCCAGATACGCAGTATTTT.

This clone came up many times. The chain couples TRBV27 to TRBJ1-4; perhaps TRBD1 as D (6 bases). The CDR3 length is 20 residues. Per germline, CDR1 MNHEY and CDR2 SMNVEV (reference sequence). Trimming removed 5 bases from V and 8 bases from J, with 33 bases in between. CDR3 bases: TGTGCCAGCAGTAGGTTTTCCACCGGGGGATTTCGGACAGATTCCGAAAAACTGTTTTTT. This encodes CASSRFSTGGFRTDSEKLFF.

At least ten counts were recorded for this clone. The genes are TRBV5-1 and TRBJ2-5; 9 positions match TRBD2. The ends lost 3 bases at V and 5 bases at J; junction bases unmatched: 8. The CDR3 totals 15 residues. Germline V gene lookup returns CDR1 SGHRS and CDR2 YFSETQ. Here the CDR3 DNA reads TGCGCCAGCAGCTCCCTAGCGGGACTAAGGGAGACCCAGTACTTC. Translated, it gives CASSSLAGLRETQYF.

This chain joins TRBV30 and TRBJ2-7; 8 bases agree with TRBD1. Looked up from germline, CDR1 is GTSNPN and CDR2 is SVGIG (reference sequence). J lost 7 bases, V lost 4 bases, and 6 bases had no gene match. This CDR3 has 12 amino acids. Here the CDR3 reads CAWNRGIGEQYF. The CDR3 DNA sequence: TGTGCCTGGAACAGGGGGATAGGTGAGCAGTACTTC.

This clone showed up many times. J is TRBJ2-7 and V is TRBV7-2; 7 bases fit TRBD2. V gave up 1 base and J gave up 4 bases; unmatched junction bases: 4. The CDR3 spans 14 residues. Germline CDR1 and CDR2: SGHTA and FQGNSA. The CDR3 DNA follows: TGTGCCAGCAGCTTAGAACCGGGAGGTTACGAGCAGTACTTC. Its protein is CASSLEPGGYEQYF.

This clone was seen many times. V usage is TRBV28 and J usage is TRBJ2-3, with TRBD2 matching over 9 bases. The CDR3 covers 15 residues. Looked up from germline, CDR1 is MDHEN and CDR2 is SYDVKM. J lost 2 bases, V lost 5 bases, and 5 bases had no gene match. CDR3 sequence (DNA): TGTGCCAGCAGTCCTCTAGCGGGGTACACAGATACGCAGTATTTT. It encodes CASSPLAGYTDTQYF.

This clone was counted ten times or more. This rearrangement joins TRBV20-1 to TRBJ2-3; D perhaps matches TRBD2 (6 bases). The CDR3 runs to 12 residues. V was trimmed by 8 bases and J by 2 bases, leaving 11 bases between them. CDR1 DFQATT and CDR2 SNEGSKA come from the germline V gene (reference sequence). The CDR3 here is CSFERATDTQYF. The CDR3 nucleotides are TGCAGTTTTGAGCGGGCCACAGATACGCAGTATTTT.

The rearrangement joins TRBV2 to TRBJ2-1; a weak D match, TRBD1 (5 bases). Germline CDR1 reads SNHLY; CDR2 reads FYNNEI. Trimming took off 6 bases at V and 9 bases at J, with 21 bases between the two ends. CDR3 size: 15 residues. The CDR3 sequence is CASRVSGSGMAEQFF. The CDR3 nucleotides are TGTGCCAGCAGAGTGTCCGGGTCAGGGATGGCTGAGCAGTTCTTC.

The chain uses TRBV11-1 and TRBJ1-1; D is ambiguous. The CDR3 sequence is 18 residues long. Germline values: CDR1 SGHAT, CDR2 FQDESV (reference sequence). Trimming stripped 5 bases from V and 4 bases from J, with 26 bases between. The CDR3: CASSPPGVGYWRTTEAFF. The CDR3, as DNA: TGTGCCAGCAGCCCGCCTGGTGTTGGGTATTGGAGGACCACTGAAGCTTTCTTT.

The sample holds many counts of this clone. The rearrangement joins TRBV6-2 or TRBV6-3 to TRBJ2-2; 7 bases fit TRBD2. The CDR3 extends over 13 amino acids. J lost 7 bases, V lost 6 bases, and 5 bases had no gene match. The germline gives CDR1 MNHEY, CDR2 SVGEGT. The CDR3 region has the DNA TGTGCCAGCAGGGGGGGGAGCGGCGGGGAGCTGTTTTTT. Translation gives CASRGGSGGELFF.

This clone was seen repeatedly, ten times or more. V and J are TRBV19 and TRBJ2-2; D is unclear. The CDR3 is made up of 14 amino acids. Trimming took 1 base from V and 4 from J, leaving 7 bases between them. Germline assignment: CDR1 LNHDA and CDR2 SQIVND (reference sequence). The CDR3 spells CASSIGITTGELFF. The CDR3 bases are TGTGCCAGTAGTATAGGCATAACCACCGGGGAGCTGTTTTTT.

In this sample, this clone turned up many times. The chain carries TRBV6-1 and TRBJ1-1; tentative D call: TRBD1 (6 bases). Trimming removed 8 bases from V and 2 bases from J, with 24 bases in between. There are 17 residues in the CDR3. Germline CDR1 MNHNS, CDR2 SASEGT. This CDR3 reads CASSERAGAPKNTEAFF. The CDR3 DNA reads TGTGCCAGCTCGGAGAGAGCAGGGGCGCCGAAAAACACTGAAGCTTTCTTT.

This clone was seen repeatedly, ten times or more. Here the CDR3 reads CASSQDRGTSGTDTQYF. CDR3 nucleotides: TGTGCCAGCAGCCAAGATCGGGGGACTAGCGGCACAGATACGCAGTATTTT. This chain uses TRBV3-1 with TRBJ2-3, with TRBD2 matching over 10 bases. CDR3 length: 17 amino acids. Germline V CDR1 and CDR2: LGHDT, YNNKEL (reference sequence). V shed 0 bases and J 1 base; nucleotides not matched to a gene: 4.

This clone was seen repeatedly, ten times or more. The chain recombines TRBV9 with TRBJ1-1, with a possible D match to TRBD1 (6 bases). This CDR3 has 16 residues. The germline V gene has CDR1 SGDLS and CDR2 YYNGEE. V shed 4 bases and J shed 0 bases, with 16 bases lying between them. DNA for the CDR3: TGTGCCAGCAGCACCCAGCCGGACAGCTTGAACACTGAAGCTTTCTTT. It codes for CASSTQPDSLNTEAFF.

This clone has at least ten counts. The genes are TRBV7-9 and TRBJ1-2, with 7 bases identical to TRBD1. Germline-derived CDR1 and CDR2 are SEHNR and FQNEAQ (reference sequence). V lost 6 bases, J lost 1 base, and 2 bases stayed unmatched. CDR3 size: 13 residues. CDR3 in DNA: TGTGCCAGCAGGAGACAGGGTAACTATGGCTACACCTTC. It codes for CASRRQGNYGYTF.

This clone is medium-sized by share. V usage is TRBV6-2 or TRBV6-3 and J usage is TRBJ1-2; D uncertain. Germline loops: CDR1 MNHEY, CDR2 SVGEGT. CDR3 length: 18 residues. Trimming stripped 5 bases from V and 5 bases from J, with 27 bases between. CDR3 nucleotides: TGTGCCAGCAGTCAATGGGCAGGACTCCTCCTGAGGGTATATGGCTACACCTTC. Its protein is CASSQWAGLLLRVYGYTF.

This clone was counted only a few times. This sequence joins TRBV6-1 and TRBJ1-2, with TRBD1 as a possible D gene (5 bases). CDR3 size: 15 residues. Trimming shortened V by 6 bases and J by 7 bases, and 21 bases separated the two germline ends. The germline V gene encodes CDR1 MNHNS and CDR2 SASEGT. The DNA of the CDR3 is TGTGCCAGCAGGCGCACAGACGGGACCTACGGTGGCTACACCTTC. Residues: CASRRTDGTYGGYTF.

The sample holds many counts of this clone. The V gene is TRBV7-2, the J gene TRBJ2-1; 13 bases agree with TRBD2. Germline assignment: CDR1 SGHTA and CDR2 FQGNSA. This CDR3 is 17 amino acids long. The J segment lost 3 bases and the V segment lost 5 bases, leaving 7 bases of the junction unmatched. CDR3 residues: CASSTNRLAGGYNEQFF. CDR3 DNA: TGTGCCAGCAGCACAAACCGACTAGCGGGGGGCTACAATGAGCAGTTCTTC. The whole variable domain, filled in from reference TRBV7-2 and TRBJ2-1, reads GAGVSQSPSNKVTEKGKDVELRCDPISGHTALYWYRQSLGQGLEFLIYFQGNSAPDKSGLPSDRFSAERTGGSVSTLTIQRTQQEDSAVYLCASSTNRLAGGYNEQFFGPGTRLTVL.

This clone was recorded many times. V gene TRBV12-3 or TRBV12-4 combines with J gene TRBJ1-6; D perhaps matches TRBD1 (6 bases). The CDR3 covers 14 residues. Between the trimmed V and J ends, which lost 5 bases and 7 bases, there was a span of 12 bases. This chain's CDR3 is CASSVGGANSPLHF. The DNA for the CDR3 is TGTGCCAGCAGTGTGGGGGGGGCCAATTCACCCCTCCACTTT.

A note on this clone: The junction shows a germline mismatch at one end, possibly a read error. The chain is built from TRBV9 and TRBJ1-2; TRBD1 agrees at 7 bases. The V gene's germline CDR1 is SGDLS and CDR2 YYNGEE. The CDR3 runs to 16 residues. This CDR3 is CVSSSRTGESNYGYTF. The DNA for the CDR3 is TGTGTCAGCAGCTCTCGGACAGGAGAGTCTAACTATGGCTACACCTTC. Together with reference TRBV9 and TRBJ1-2, the CDR3 gives the full variable domain: DSGVTQTPKHLITATGQRVTLRCSPRSGDLSVYWYQQSLDQGLQFLIQYYNGEERAKGNILERFSAQQFPDLHSELNLSSLELGDSALYFCVSSSRTGESNYGYTFGSGTRLTVV.

The chain carries TRBV5-1 and TRBJ2-7; 9 positions agree with TRBD2. The length of the CDR3 is 14 residues. Germline-derived CDR1 and CDR2 are SGHRS and YFSETQ. J gave up 7 bases and V 2 bases, and 7 bases lay outside the gene matches. Written as DNA, the CDR3 is TGCGCCAGCAGCTTTGGCGGGGGGGCGAAGGAGCAGTACTTC. The encoded protein is CASSFGGGAKEQYF.